What follows are 23 T cell receptor beta chains derived from one specimen sequenced in a study of OX40 agonist ivuxolimab in advanced cancers. Assay: immunoSEQ multiplex PCR; the TCRdb copy retains only in-frame clones and omits some. Of some 72,000 clones in the sample, around 94% are singletons; the top ten hold 2.5% to 3.5%. The specimen was CD4+ or CD8+ T cells sorted from blood, collected in a trial of the OX40 agonist ivuxolimab. The source is an adult with an advanced solid tumor such as melanoma, head and neck, liver or kidney cancer.

The chain employs TRBV5-5 and TRBJ2-7; no clear D gene. Germline lookup yields CDR1 SGHKS and CDR2 YYEKEE (reference sequence). CDR3 length: 14 amino acids. Trimming took off 0 bases at V and 6 bases at J, with 13 bases between the two ends. The CDR3 reads CASSLAANRPEQYF. DNA of the CDR3: TGTGCCAGCAGCTTGGCGGCAAACCGACCCGAGCAGTACTTC.

This chain's CDR3 is CASSFAGTSVDEQYF. The CDR3 DNA reads TGTGCCAGCAGTTTCGCCGGGACTAGTGTAGACGAGCAGTACTTC. The chain recombines TRBV6-6 with TRBJ2-7; TRBD2 matches at 8 bases. The CDR3 extends over 15 amino acids. CDR1 and CDR2 from the germline V gene are MNHNY and SVGAGI (reference sequence). The junction had 10 bases not matched to a gene; V was cut back by 4 bases and J by 5 bases.

This clone was detected once. The rearrangement links TRBV19 to TRBJ2-1; D possibly uses TRBD1 or TRBD2 (5 bases each). Germline CDR1 is LNHDA and CDR2 is SQIVND (reference sequence). Deletions cut 5 bases from V and 0 bases from J, with 14 bases between. The CDR3 contains 16 residues. As DNA, the CDR3 is TGTGCCAGTAGTTTAGGCAGGGACGTCTCCTACAATGAGCAGTTCTTC. The encoded protein is CASSLGRDVSYNEQFF.

V and J are TRBV6-5 and TRBJ2-7; 7 bases are shared with TRBD2. The CDR3 is 15 residues long. The germline gives CDR1 MNHEY, CDR2 SVGAGI. V lost 6 bases to trimming and J lost 5 bases; unmatched junction nucleotides: 13. The CDR3: CASRRSGTLPNEQYF. Written as DNA, the CDR3 is TGTGCCAGCAGACGAAGCGGGACCCTTCCCAACGAGCAGTACTTC.

The chain links TRBV5-6 to TRBJ2-5; D call uncertain. Germline CDR1 reads SGHDT; CDR2 reads YYEEEE. Trimming took off 1 base at V and 4 bases at J, with 2 bases between the two ends. The CDR3 contains 11 residues. CDR3 DNA sequence: TGTGCCAGCAGCTTGAGAGAGACCCAGTACTTC. Its translation is CASSLRETQYF.

This clone appeared once. V is TRBV5-6 and J is TRBJ1-5; weak D call: TRBD1 (5 bases). Germline V gene lookup returns CDR1 SGHDT and CDR2 YYEEEE. There are 15 residues in the CDR3. Between the trimmed V and J ends, which lost 4 bases and 3 bases, there was a span of 14 bases. CDR3 in amino acids: CASSGSGTNNQPQHF. CDR3 coding DNA: TGTGCCAGCAGCGGATCCGGGACGAACAATCAGCCCCAGCATTTT. Together with reference TRBV5-6 and TRBJ1-5, the CDR3 gives the full variable domain: DAGVTQSPTHLIKTRGQQVTLRCSPKSGHDTVSWYQQALGQGPQFIFQYYEEEERQRGNFPDRFSGHQFPNYSSELNVNALLLGDSALYLCASSGSGTNNQPQHFGDGTRLSIL.

The V and J genes are TRBV2 and TRBJ2-3; no reliable D call. Looked up from germline, CDR1 is SNHLY and CDR2 is FYNNEI. V was trimmed by 5 bases and J by 2 bases, leaving 14 bases between them. The CDR3 is 15 amino acids. The chain's CDR3 is CASSTRRPDTDTQYF. CDR3 sequence (DNA): TGTGCCAGCAGTACTCGCAGACCGGACACAGATACGCAGTATTTT.

The V and J genes are TRBV7-2 and TRBJ1-6; no reliable D call. This CDR3 is 13 amino acids long. In germline, CDR1 is SGHTA, CDR2 FQGNSA. Trimming took off 10 bases at V and 0 bases at J, with 7 bases between the two ends. CDR3 sequence (DNA): TGTGCCATCACTAGCTCCTATAATTCACCCCTCCACTTT. Encoded protein: CAITSSYNSPLHF. Together with reference TRBV7-2 and TRBJ1-6, the CDR3 gives the full variable domain: GAGVSQSPSNKVTEKGKDVELRCDPISGHTALYWYRQSLGQGLEFLIYFQGNSAPDKSGLPSDRFSAERTGGSVSTLTIQRTQQEDSAVYLCAITSSYNSPLHFGNGTRLTVT.

The V and J genes are TRBV6-6 and TRBJ2-7; 7 nucleotides line up with TRBD2. The CDR3 covers 11 residues. The junction had 4 bases not matched to a gene; V was cut back by 10 bases and J by 4 bases. In germline, CDR1 is MNHNY, CDR2 SVGAGI (reference sequence). CDR3 in DNA: TGTGCCACGATGGGGGGGTACGAGCAGTACTTC. This encodes CATMGGYEQYF.

The chain carries TRBV5-6 and TRBJ1-5; TRBD1 is a possible D gene (5 bases). Germline CDR1 and CDR2: SGHDT and YYEEEE. This CDR3 region has 14 residues. The V and J ends lost 0 bases and 5 bases respectively, with 9 bases between them. This CDR3 is CASSLGDGDQPQHF. CDR3 DNA: TGTGCCAGCAGCTTGGGGGACGGCGATCAGCCCCAGCATTTT. Complete variable domain (other parts from reference TRBV5-6 and TRBJ1-5): DAGVTQSPTHLIKTRGQQVTLRCSPKSGHDTVSWYQQALGQGPQFIFQYYEEEERQRGNFPDRFSGHQFPNYSSELNVNALLLGDSALYLCASSLGDGDQPQHFGDGTRLSIL.

This sequence joins TRBV5-1 and TRBJ2-3, with TRBD2 matching 8 bases. Germline V gives CDR1 SGHRS, CDR2 YFSETQ. This CDR3 spans 15 amino acids. The V segment lost 0 bases and the J segment 4 bases; nucleotides outside the gene matches: 4. The CDR3 coding sequence is TGCGCCAGCAGCTTGGATTATAGCGGGGCAGATACGCAGTATTTT. The encoded protein is CASSLDYSGADTQYF.

The chain uses TRBV5-1 and TRBJ2-7, with 11 nucleotides matching TRBD2. The CDR3 runs to 14 residues. The germline gives CDR1 SGHRS, CDR2 YFSETQ. V trimming: 4 bases; J trimming: 5 bases; junction bases outside the gene matches: 5. The CDR3 nucleotides are TGCGCCAGCAGCCCGGGGACTAGCGGTGACGAGCAGTACTTC. Translation: CASSPGTSGDEQYF.

The CDR3 protein is CASSPESTDTQYF. The CDR3 DNA reads as TGCGCCAGCAGCCCTGAATCCACAGATACGCAGTATTTT. The V gene is TRBV5-1, the J gene TRBJ2-3; D is uncertain. The ends were cut back, 4 bases at V and 2 bases at J, with 8 bases in the middle. Germline CDR1 reads SGHRS; CDR2 reads YFSETQ. CDR3 size: 13 residues.

This chain connects TRBV7-8 to TRBJ2-7, with D perhaps being TRBD1 or TRBD2 (5 bases each). Per the germline V gene, CDR1 is SGHVS and CDR2 is FQNEAQ. There are 14 residues in the CDR3. V was shortened by 4 bases and J by 7 bases, with 17 bases between the two germline ends. The CDR3 DNA reads TGTGCCAGCAGCTACTCGAGGGGTCGTGAGGAGCAGTACTTC. Translation: CASSYSRGREEQYF.

V is TRBV5-1 and J is TRBJ1-2, with D unclear. Trimming shortened V by 4 bases and J by 7 bases, and 14 bases separated the two germline ends. CDR1 is SGHRS, CDR2 YFSETQ, per germline. The CDR3 is made up of 13 amino acids. CDR3: CASSPRVETGYTF. The CDR3 nucleotides are TGCGCCAGCAGCCCCCGAGTAGAGACTGGCTACACCTTC. Supplemented by reference TRBV5-1 and TRBJ1-2, the full variable domain reads KAGVTQTPRYLIKTRGQQVTLSCSPISGHRSVSWYQQTPGQGLQFLFEYFSETQRNKGNFPGRFSGRQFSNSRSEMNVSTLELGDSALYLCASSPRVETGYTFGSGTRLTVV.

This clone has more than one count but fewer than ten. As DNA, the CDR3 is TGTGCCAGCCGAGCGGACACTAATGAAAAACTGTTTTTT. Translation: CASRADTNEKLFF. The J gene is TRBJ1-4, the V gene TRBV2, with D uncertain. The ends were cut back, 8 bases at V and 2 bases at J, with 9 bases in the middle. Germline V gene data show CDR1 as SNHLY and CDR2 as FYNNEI. The CDR3 sequence is 13 residues long.

J is TRBJ2-3 and V is TRBV19; TRBD1 agrees at 7 bases. In germline, CDR1 is LNHDA, CDR2 SQIVND (reference sequence). The CDR3 is made up of 16 amino acids. V trimming: 1 base; J trimming: 3 bases; junction bases outside the gene matches: 7. As DNA, the CDR3 is TGTGCCAGTAGTATAGGATCGGCAGGGGGAACAGATACGCAGTATTTT. It translates to CASSIGSAGGTDTQYF.

The chain uses TRBV10-2 and TRBJ2-5, with TRBD2 matching 10 bases. The CDR3 has 15 residues. Germline CDR1 is WSHSY and CDR2 is SAAADI. The J segment lost 4 bases and the V segment lost 0 bases, leaving 2 bases of the junction unmatched. The CDR3: CASSESSGGLETQYF. In DNA, the CDR3 is TGCGCCAGCAGTGAGTCTAGCGGGGGGCTAGAGACCCAGTACTTC.

Only one count was recorded for this clone. The J gene is TRBJ2-7, the V gene TRBV5-1; 8 positions match TRBD2. V lost 4 bases to trimming and J lost 3 bases; unmatched junction nucleotides: 9. CDR3 length equals 15 residues. Germline CDR1 SGHRS, CDR2 YFSETQ. The CDR3 here is CASSAGGAGDYEQYF. In nucleotides, the CDR3 is TGCGCCAGCAGCGCCGGGGGAGCGGGAGACTACGAGCAGTACTTC. The whole variable domain, remainder taken from reference TRBV5-1 and TRBJ2-7, is KAGVTQTPRYLIKTRGQQVTLSCSPISGHRSVSWYQQTPGQGLQFLFEYFSETQRNKGNFPGRFSGRQFSNSRSEMNVSTLELGDSALYLCASSAGGAGDYEQYFGPGTRLTVT.

The V gene is TRBV5-6, the J gene TRBJ1-5; D call uncertain. Per germline, CDR1 SGHDT and CDR2 YYEEEE. V was pared by 3 bases and J by 4 bases, with 17 bases between. This CDR3 is 16 amino acids long. CDR3 protein: CASSSRPGATNQPQHF. In nucleotides, the CDR3 is TGTGCCAGCAGCTCACGCCCCGGAGCAACGAATCAGCCCCAGCATTTT.

The CDR3 region has the DNA TGTGCCAGCAGCTCACTGACAGGGGGGGCCCACGAGCAGTACTTC. Translation gives CASSSLTGGAHEQYF. This chain links TRBV5-4 with TRBJ2-7; 9 nucleotides agree with TRBD1. CDR1 and CDR2 from the germline V gene are SGHNT and YYREEE (reference sequence). The CDR3 runs 15 residues. After removal of 3 bases from V and 5 bases from J, the junction contained 9 bases not matched to a gene.

CDR3 nucleotides: TGCGCCAGCAGCCCCCGCGGGGGCGACACCGGGGAGCTGTTTTTT. Residues: CASSPRGGDTGELFF. The rearrangement links TRBV5-1 to TRBJ2-2, with a weak D call TRBD2 (7 bases). This CDR3 has 15 residues. V was cut by 4 bases and J by 3 bases, with 13 bases left in between. CDR1 SGHRS and CDR2 YFSETQ come from the germline V gene.

J is TRBJ1-1 and V is TRBV7-8, with a possible D match to TRBD1 (5 bases). The CDR3 has 13 residues. Trimming removed 2 bases at V and 6 bases at J, with 10 bases between. In germline, CDR1 is SGHVS, CDR2 FQNEAQ. The CDR3 spells CASSLLQGPEAFF. CDR3 coding DNA: TGTGCCAGCAGCTTACTCCAGGGCCCTGAAGCTTTCTTT.